The 27 T cell receptor beta chains in this list originate from one sample, sequenced in a study of STAT3 mutations in large granular lymphocyte leukemia. Clones were read by immunoSEQ multiplex PCR, and TCRdb kept only the in-frame ones, dropping some. Of more than 25,000 clones detected, approximately 80% appear once; the ten largest clones hold about 30%. Their antigens remain unidentified. Study results and caveats: At least one immunodominant TCR beta clonotype appeared in every T-cell large granular lymphocyte leukemia patient.

The sample was peripheral blood mononuclear cells. The receptors come from a woman aged 50 to 60 with T-cell large granular lymphocyte leukemia. Some clones in this sample may be carry-over from other donors' samples.

The V gene is TRBV6-6, the J gene TRBJ2-3; D possibly corresponds to TRBD1 (7 bases). V lost 6 bases and J 2 bases, leaving 18 bases between the germline ends. CDR1 is MNHNY, CDR2 SVGAGI, per germline (reference sequence). There are 16 residues in the CDR3. The CDR3 region is CASSPETGRFTDTQYF. For the CDR3, the DNA is TGTGCCAGCAGCCCCGAGACAGGGAGGTTCACAGATACGCAGTATTTT.

The chain employs TRBV19 and TRBJ1-4, with D unresolved. V was shortened by 1 base and J by 3 bases, with 6 bases between the two germline ends. The CDR3 is 14 amino acids. Per the germline V gene, CDR1 is LNHDA and CDR2 is SQIVND (reference sequence). The CDR3 DNA reads as TGTGCCAGTAGTATAGTGGGATCTAATGAAAAACTGTTTTTT. Protein: CASSIVGSNEKLFF. The full variable domain, with the rest looked up from reference TRBV19 and TRBJ1-4, is DGGITQSPKYLFRKEGQNVTLSCEQNLNHDAMYWYRQDPGQGLRLIYYSQIVNDFQKGDIAEGYSVSREKKESFPLTVTSAQKNPTAFYLCASSIVGSNEKLFFGSGTQLSVL.

The rearrangement uses TRBV5-1 and TRBJ1-2, with 7 nucleotides matching TRBD1. Germline-derived CDR1 and CDR2 are SGHRS and YFSETQ. The CDR3 loop spans 14 amino acids. J gave up 3 bases and V 0 bases, and 2 bases lay outside the gene matches. The chain's CDR3 is CASSLVGTDYGYTF. The CDR3 DNA reads TGCGCCAGCAGCTTGGTGGGGACAGACTATGGCTACACCTTC.

The V call is TRBV29-1, the J call TRBJ2-1; the match to TRBD2 covers 8 bases. The junction had 9 bases not matched to a gene; V was cut back by 3 bases and J by 8 bases. This CDR3 has 14 amino acids. Germline loops: CDR1 SQVTM, CDR2 ANQGSEA. The CDR3 is CSVDKRGSNDEQFF. For the CDR3, the DNA is TGCAGCGTTGATAAGCGGGGGAGTAACGATGAGCAGTTCTTC.

This rearrangement joins TRBV5-1 to TRBJ1-4; possibly TRBD1 for D (5 bases). This CDR3 has 15 residues. Trimming left V 4 bases short and J 3 bases short, with 13 bases between. CDR1 is SGHRS, CDR2 YFSETQ, per germline. The CDR3 here is CASSHTEGANEKLFF. The DNA for the CDR3 is TGCGCCAGCAGCCACACGGAAGGGGCTAATGAAAAACTGTTTTTT. Full variable domain (outside the CDR3, taken from reference TRBV5-1 and TRBJ1-4): KAGVTQTPRYLIKTRGQQVTLSCSPISGHRSVSWYQQTPGQGLQFLFEYFSETQRNKGNFPGRFSGRQFSNSRSEMNVSTLELGDSALYLCASSHTEGANEKLFFGSGTQLSVL.

This chain joins TRBV23-1 and TRBJ1-2; 9 bases map to TRBD1. TRBV23-1 is labeled an ORF, and its function is uncertain. With V trimmed by 6 bases and J by 7 bases, 21 bases remained unmatched. The CDR3 contains 18 residues. The CDR3 sequence is CASSPISRGDRVGSGYTF. The CDR3 nucleotides are TGCGCCAGCAGCCCAATCTCTAGGGGGGACAGGGTAGGCAGTGGCTACACCTTC.

The V and J genes are TRBV4-1 and TRBJ1-5; tentatively, D is TRBD1 (6 bases). The CDR3 is made up of 18 amino acids. The V and J ends lost 0 bases and 2 bases respectively, with 17 bases between them. CDR1 and CDR2 from the germline V gene are MGHRA and YSYEKL. CDR3 coding DNA: TGCGCCAGCAGCCAAGATATGTTGGGGGCCCGAGGCAATCAGCCCCAGCATTTT. It specifies CASSQDMLGARGNQPQHF.

J is TRBJ1-2 and V is TRBV18; 7 bases align to TRBD1. V lost 5 bases to trimming and J lost 8 bases; unmatched junction nucleotides: 5. The germline CDR1 and CDR2 sequences are KGHSH and LQKENI. The CDR3 runs 12 residues. CDR3 amino acids: CASSIQGKGYTF. Written as DNA, the CDR3 is TGTGCCAGCTCAATACAGGGGAAAGGCTACACCTTC.

The rearrangement joins TRBV19 to TRBJ2-2; the match to TRBD1 covers 7 bases. Trimming at V came to 5 bases and at J to 6 bases, leaving 3 bases not matched to a gene. CDR1 is LNHDA and CDR2 is SQIVND in the germline V gene (reference sequence). The CDR3 extends over 13 amino acids. The CDR3 region has the DNA TGTGCCAGTAGTGGAACAGGGGCCGGGGAGCTGTTTTTT. As protein: CASSGTGAGELFF.

The chain is built from TRBV29-1 and TRBJ1-2, with TRBD1 identical over 8 bases. The ends lost 6 bases at V and 10 bases at J; junction bases unmatched: 7. This CDR3 region has 11 residues. Per the germline V gene, CDR1 is SQVTM and CDR2 is ANQGSEA. The CDR3 sequence is CSVAQGADYTF. The CDR3 nucleotides are TGCAGCGTAGCCCAGGGGGCTGACTACACCTTC.

The gene calls are TRBV5-4 and TRBJ2-7; D is possibly TRBD1 (5 bases). The germline V gene encodes CDR1 SGHNT and CDR2 YYREEE (reference sequence). The CDR3 runs 14 residues. With 2 bases removed from V and 4 bases from J, the gap between germline ends came to 13 bases. CDR3 DNA: TGTGCCAGCAGCTTTCAAGGGGCAGGGTACGAGCAGTACTTC. Its translation: CASSFQGAGYEQYF.

This clone was counted between two and nine times. This chain joins TRBV19 and TRBJ1-2, with D possibly TRBD1 on 6 matching bases. Trimming removed 4 bases at V and 8 bases at J, with 17 bases between. There are 14 residues in the CDR3. CDR1 LNHDA and CDR2 SQIVND come from the germline V gene (reference sequence). The DNA for the CDR3 is TGTGCCAGTAGTACAACACGGGGGGCAAAGGGCTACACCTTC. Translating gives CASSTTRGAKGYTF.

The genes are TRBV9 and TRBJ2-5, with D maybe TRBD1 (6 bases). The CDR3 runs 14 residues. Germline V gene sequence: CDR1 SGDLS, CDR2 YYNGEE. V lost 0 bases, J lost 5 bases, and 11 bases lay in between. The CDR3, as DNA: TGTGCCAGCAGCGTAGCCAGGGGTTTTGAGACCCAGTACTTC. Translated: CASSVARGFETQYF.

The chain recombines TRBV6-6 with TRBJ2-7; 12 bases are a match to TRBD2. Losses at the gene ends were 6 bases for V and 4 bases for J; bases not matched to a gene: 10. Germline V gene lookup returns CDR1 MNHNY and CDR2 SVGAGI (reference sequence). This CDR3 has 16 amino acids. The CDR3 coding sequence is TGTGCCAGCAGCCCCATTCGACTAGCGGGAGTTTACGAGCAGTACTTC. Translated, it gives CASSPIRLAGVYEQYF.

This clone came up a few times. The rearrangement uses TRBV28 and TRBJ2-7; D possibly corresponds to TRBD1 (5 bases). The V end lost 6 bases, the J end lost 3 bases, and 15 bases lay between the germline ends. The CDR3 runs 14 residues. Germline V CDR1 and CDR2: MDHEN, SYDVKM. The DNA of the CDR3 is TGTGCCAGCAGGGATCCAGGGTTAAACTACGAGCAGTACTTC. This translates into CASRDPGLNYEQYF.

The rearrangement uses TRBV28 and TRBJ2-7; 8 nucleotides align to TRBD2. With V trimmed by 10 bases and J by 0 bases, 11 bases remained unmatched. CDR1 is MDHEN and CDR2 is SYDVKM in the germline V gene. CDR3 length: 15 residues. This CDR3 reads CATQASGSLSYEQYF. In DNA form, the CDR3 reads TGTGCCACCCAAGCCAGCGGGAGCCTCTCCTACGAGCAGTACTTC. Full variable domain (remainder filled in from reference TRBV28 and TRBJ2-7): DVKVTQSSRYLVKRTGEKVFLECVQDMDHENMFWYRQDPGLGLRLIYFSYDVKMKEKGDIPEGYSVSREKKERFSLILESASTNQTSMYLCATQASGSLSYEQYFGPGTRLTVT.

This clone was seen a handful of times. V is TRBV9 and J is TRBJ2-2; D is uncertain. V lost 2 bases, J lost 1 base, and 12 bases lay in between. Germline values: CDR1 SGDLS, CDR2 YYNGEE. The CDR3 loop spans 16 amino acids. In nucleotides, the CDR3 is TGTGCCAGCAGCGTCCAGCCCACCTTGAACACCGGGGAGCTGTTTTTT. Its protein is CASSVQPTLNTGELFF. The whole variable domain, remainder taken from reference TRBV9 and TRBJ2-2, is DSGVTQTPKHLITATGQRVTLRCSPRSGDLSVYWYQQSLDQGLQFLIQYYNGEERAKGNILERFSAQQFPDLHSELNLSSLELGDSALYFCASSVQPTLNTGELFFGEGSRLTVL.

The J gene is TRBJ1-1, the V gene TRBV5-1, with D possibly matching TRBD1 (5 bases). CDR3 length: 14 residues. V was trimmed by 4 bases and J by 2 bases, leaving 12 bases between them. Germline V gene sequence: CDR1 SGHRS, CDR2 YFSETQ. Here the CDR3 reads CASSAGTINTEAFF. CDR3 coding DNA: TGCGCCAGCAGCGCCGGGACCATAAACACTGAAGCTTTCTTT.

The gene calls are TRBV30 and TRBJ2-2, with a weak D call TRBD1 (6 bases). Trimming left V 4 bases short and J 1 base short, with 22 bases between. Per the germline V gene, CDR1 is GTSNPN and CDR2 is SVGIG (reference sequence). The CDR3 loop spans 18 amino acids. The CDR3 nucleotides read TGTGCCTGGACCCCAATCTCCTACCCGGGACAGAACACCGGGGAGCTGTTTTTT. This gives the protein CAWTPISYPGQNTGELFF.

The V call is TRBV4-3, the J call TRBJ2-5, with TRBD1 matching over 8 bases. The germline CDR1 and CDR2 sequences are LGHNA and YSLEER. This CDR3 has 15 amino acids. V gave up 4 bases and J gave up 5 bases; unmatched junction bases: 9. The CDR3 here is CASSLGRGPLETQYF. In nucleotides, the CDR3 is TGCGCCAGCAGCCTCGGCAGGGGGCCTCTCGAGACCCAGTACTTC.

V and J are TRBV27 and TRBJ1-5, with TRBD1 matching 9 bases. The length of the CDR3 is 16 residues. CDR1 and CDR2 (germline): MNHEY, SMNVEV (reference sequence). V shed 4 bases, J shed 6 bases, and the junction held 10 bases outside the gene matches. The CDR3 sequence: CASSSSGTGWSQPQHF. In DNA, the CDR3 is TGTGCCAGCAGTTCCTCCGGGACAGGGTGGAGTCAGCCCCAGCATTTT.

The chain links TRBV25-1 to TRBJ2-1, with a tentative D call TRBD1 (5 bases). Deletions cut 5 bases from V and 6 bases from J, with 20 bases between. From germline, CDR1 is MGHDK and CDR2 SYGVNS. The CDR3 sequence is 16 residues long. CDR3 region: CASSPPTARAGNEQFF. In nucleotides, the CDR3 is TGTGCCAGCAGTCCTCCAACAGCCAGGGCAGGCAATGAGCAGTTCTTC.

The chain has TRBV18 and TRBJ2-7; TRBD2 might be the D (6 bases). Germline CDR1 reads KGHSH; CDR2 reads LQKENI. V was cut by 6 bases and J by 1 base, with 13 bases left in between. This CDR3 is built from 14 residues. The CDR3 DNA is TGTGCCAGCTCCCTTGGGACTGAATCCTACGAGCAGTACTTC. It is translated as CASSLGTESYEQYF. Full variable domain (outside the CDR3, taken from reference TRBV18 and TRBJ2-7): NAGVMQNPRHLVRRRGQEARLRCSPMKGHSHVYWYRQLPEEGLKFMVYLQKENIIDESGMPKERFSAEFPKEGPSILRIQQVVRGDSAAYFCASSLGTESYEQYFGPGTRLTVT.

This sequence joins TRBV19 and TRBJ1-5, with 7 bases lining up with TRBD1. With 6 bases clipped from V and 2 bases from J, the junction kept 7 bases outside the gene matches. Germline V CDR1 and CDR2: LNHDA, SQIVND (reference sequence). This CDR3 region has 15 residues. The CDR3 protein is CASRTQGLGNQPQHF. CDR3 DNA sequence: TGTGCCAGTAGGACACAGGGGCTTGGCAATCAGCCCCAGCATTTT.

The V gene is TRBV29-1, the J gene TRBJ1-1; D perhaps matches TRBD1 (5 bases). This CDR3 region has 11 residues. V shed 7 bases and J shed 8 bases, with 14 bases lying between them. The germline gives CDR1 SQVTM, CDR2 ANQGSEA. The CDR3 DNA reads as TGCAGCGCCCGGCGGGACTCGGAAGCTTTCTTT. Translation gives CSARRDSEAFF.

The CDR3 bases are TGTGCCAGCAGTTCTAGGGGGAGCGCAACTAATGAAAAACTGTTTTTT. It codes for CASSSRGSATNEKLFF. The V call is TRBV2, the J call TRBJ1-4; D perhaps matches TRBD1 (6 bases). V was trimmed by 5 bases and J by 0 bases, leaving 13 bases between them. Germline assignment: CDR1 SNHLY and CDR2 FYNNEI. The CDR3 is made up of 16 amino acids. The variable domain in full, completed from reference TRBV2 and TRBJ1-4, reads EPEVTQTPSHQVTQMGQEVILRCVPISNHLYFYWYRQILGQKVEFLVSFYNNEISEKSEIFDDQFSVERPDGSNFTLKIRSTKLEDSAMYFCASSSRGSATNEKLFFGSGTQLSVL.

The J gene is TRBJ2-7, the V gene TRBV7-2; TRBD2 aligns across 13 bases. The CDR3 sequence is 15 residues long. V lost 4 bases to trimming and J lost 6 bases; unmatched junction nucleotides: 6. The V gene's germline CDR1 is SGHTA and CDR2 FQGNSA. In DNA form, the CDR3 reads TGTGCCAGCAGCTCGCAAGGACTAGCGGGAGTCGAGCAGTACTTC. It yields the protein CASSSQGLAGVEQYF.